This TCR beta chain was sequenced in a study of metastatic and nonmetastatic thyroid tumors. Study summary: Repertoires of blood and of tissue (tumor or nodule) from malignant and benign thyroid patients were compared.

General study points: Across blood and tumor, TCR beta diversity in malignant thyroid tumors was reportedly significantly higher than in benign nodules.

Germline loops: CDR1 LGHNA, CDR2 YNFKEQ. The length of the CDR3 is 15 residues. Trimming stripped 4 bases from V and 4 bases from J, with 14 bases between. TCRdb ran MiXCR on the PCR reads. The profile shows under 20,000 clones, approximately 24% of them singletons. All patients were untreated before thyroid surgery. This clone was seen ten or more times. Antigen specificity is unknown. This receptor was obtained from a female donor with papillary thyroid cancer or a benign thyroid nodule (not recorded which). Some clones in this sample may be carry-over from other donors' samples. The rearrangement links TRBV4-2 to TRBJ2-1; D possibly corresponds to TRBD1 (7 bases). Sequenced: adjacent normal tissue. CDR3 region: CASSPQGGPYNEQFF. In DNA, the CDR3 is TGTGCCAGCAGCCCCCAGGGGGGCCCTTACAATGAGCAGTTCTTC.